This T cell receptor beta chain was sequenced for a study of response to subunit inactivated influenza vaccine. Regarding the study as a whole: The authors offered the suggestion that each seasonal influenza vaccination recruits few new T cells.

There are many counts of this clonotype. Its target is not known. V lost 5 bases and J lost 0, with 5 bases in between. CDR3 size: 13 residues. Germline CDR1 is SGHTA and CDR2 is FQGNSA. TCRdb called the RT-PCR reads again in MiXCR, with one record for every CDR3 protein. Of approximately 520,000 distinct CDR3 sequences in the sample, about 15% are singletons; the top ten hold 3%. Sequences were derived from CD4+ T cells sorted from PBMCs, sampled around 25 months after vaccination. This receptor was identified in a man aged 50 to 69 who received an inactivated influenza vaccine. The rearrangement joins TRBV7-2 to TRBJ1-3; D unclear. The CDR3 spells CASSGVSGNTIYF. The DNA for the CDR3 is TGTGCCAGCAGCGGAGTCTCTGGAAACACCATATATTTT. The whole variable domain, remainder taken from reference TRBV7-2 and TRBJ1-3, is GAGVSQSPSNKVTEKGKDVELRCDPISGHTALYWYRQSLGQGLEFLIYFQGNSAPDKSGLPSDRFSAERTGGSVSTLTIQRTQQEDSAVYLCASSGVSGNTIYFGEGSWLTVV.